These 27 T cell receptor beta chains were all obtained from the same sample, sequenced in a study of blood T cell repertoires in COVID-19. Method: immunoSEQ multiplex PCR; TCRdb's copy keeps in-frame clones and lacks some. The sample comprises approximately 150,000 clones, around 74% of which are singletons, and 7% to 10% rests with the top ten. The sample consisted of peripheral blood. The receptor set was obtained from a woman in her sixties or seventies with COVID-19, enrolled during active disease.

V and J are TRBV3-1 (or the pseudogene TRBV3-2) and TRBJ2-5, with 8 bases that match TRBD2. Trimming at V came to 2 bases and at J to 5 bases, leaving 7 bases not matched to a gene. CDR3 size: 15 residues. Germline values: CDR1 LGHDT, CDR2 YNNKEL (reference sequence). The DNA for the CDR3 is TGTGCCAGCAGCCAACGACGGGAGGGCCAGGAGACCCAGTACTTC. This translates into CASSQRREGQETQYF.

The chain's CDR3 is CASSSLAGGDYEQYF. The CDR3 DNA reads as TGTGCCAGCTCCTCTCTAGCGGGAGGGGACTACGAGCAGTACTTC. The V call is TRBV18, the J call TRBJ2-7, with 12 bases lining up with TRBD2. This CDR3 region has 15 residues. From germline, CDR1 is KGHSH and CDR2 LQKENI. The J segment lost 3 bases and the V segment lost 6 bases, leaving 6 bases of the junction unmatched.

This clone occurred a few times. V and J are TRBV7-9 and TRBJ1-2; 8 positions match TRBD1. This CDR3 has 14 residues. Unmatched junction bases numbered 8, after V lost 5 bases and J lost 6 bases. Germline V gene data show CDR1 as SEHNR and CDR2 as FQNEAQ (reference sequence). CDR3 protein: CASSPTTGVHGYTF. CDR3 DNA: TGTGCCAGCAGCCCCACGACAGGGGTTCATGGCTACACCTTC.

V and J are TRBV3-1 (or the pseudogene TRBV3-2) and TRBJ1-6; weak D call: TRBD1 (5 bases). CDR3 length: 16 residues. Germline CDR1 and CDR2: LGHDT and YNNKEL (reference sequence). Deletions cut 5 bases from V and 6 bases from J, with 17 bases between. DNA of the CDR3: TGTGCCAGCAGCGAAAAGGGGAATGGGCGTAATTCACCCCTCCACTTT. Amino acid sequence: CASSEKGNGRNSPLHF.

The chain combines TRBV10-3 with TRBJ2-5, with TRBD2 as a possible D gene (5 bases). Germline lookup yields CDR1 ENHRY and CDR2 SYGVKD. The CDR3 has 12 residues. The ends were cut back, 8 bases at V and 5 bases at J, with 12 bases in the middle. CDR3 in DNA: TGTGCCATCGGAGGATCCCGTGAGACCCAGTACTTC. Translating gives CAIGGSRETQYF.

The chain couples TRBV28 to TRBJ1-6, with a tentative D call TRBD1 (6 bases). Germline CDR1 reads MDHEN; CDR2 reads SYDVKM. There are 14 residues in the CDR3. Trimming took off 10 bases at V and 3 bases at J, with 13 bases between the two ends. CDR3 sequence reads: CATRTELYNSPLHF. CDR3 coding DNA: TGTGCCACCCGGACAGAACTCTATAATTCACCCCTCCACTTT.

In DNA, the CDR3 is TGTGCCAGTAGTATGGGCCAGCGGGGGCTACAAGAGACCCAGTACTTC. Translation gives CASSMGQRGLQETQYF. The J gene is TRBJ2-5, the V gene TRBV19, with 8 bases that match TRBD2. V shed 3 bases, J shed 2 bases, and the junction held 8 bases outside the gene matches. Per germline, CDR1 LNHDA and CDR2 SQIVND (reference sequence). The CDR3 runs to 16 residues.

This clone has a single count. This chain uses TRBV27 with TRBJ1-2; 7 nucleotides align to TRBD1. This CDR3 is built from 14 residues. Germline lookup yields CDR1 MNHEY and CDR2 SMNVEV (reference sequence). Trimming at V came to 6 bases and at J to 5 bases, leaving 9 bases not matched to a gene. The CDR3 is CASRASGTEYGYTF. CDR3 nucleotide sequence: TGTGCCAGCAGAGCCTCCGGGACAGAATATGGCTACACCTTC.

The chain carries TRBV19 and TRBJ2-4; D is perhaps TRBD1 (5 bases). The ends were cut back, 3 bases at V and 0 bases at J, with 12 bases in the middle. The germline V gene has CDR1 LNHDA and CDR2 SQIVND (reference sequence). The CDR3 totals 16 residues. The CDR3 sequence: CASSMVRAGAKNIQYF. The CDR3 DNA follows: TGTGCCAGTAGTATGGTCAGGGCTGGAGCCAAAAACATTCAGTACTTC.

V is TRBV19 and J is TRBJ1-1, with 8 bases aligning to TRBD1. CDR1 LNHDA and CDR2 SQIVND come from the germline V gene (reference sequence). The CDR3 runs 15 residues. With 1 base clipped from V and 5 bases from J, the junction kept 6 bases outside the gene matches. CDR3 bases: TGTGCCAGTAGTATAGCATCAGGGGGCCGAACTGAAGCTTTCTTT. It is translated as CASSIASGGRTEAFF.

The J gene is TRBJ1-6, the V gene TRBV28, with D possibly TRBD1 on 6 matching bases. Germline V gene lookup returns CDR1 MDHEN and CDR2 SYDVKM. The CDR3 length is 15 residues. The V end lost 1 base, the J end lost 7 bases, and 11 bases lay between the germline ends. CDR3 protein: CASSLSRTDNSPLHF. The CDR3 DNA reads as TGTGCCAGCAGTTTATCAAGGACAGACAATTCACCCCTCCACTTT.

The chain couples TRBV6-5 to TRBJ2-5, with 7 bases that match TRBD1. The CDR3 extends over 16 amino acids. Germline CDR1 and CDR2: MNHEY and SVGAGI. After removal of 4 bases from V and 2 bases from J, the junction contained 10 bases not matched to a gene. CDR3: CASSSPRLTGQETQYF. In DNA, the CDR3 is TGTGCCAGCAGTTCCCCACGTTTGACAGGGCAAGAGACCCAGTACTTC.

The chain combines TRBV2 with TRBJ1-3; 7 nucleotides match TRBD1. Germline V lookup: CDR1 SNHLY, CDR2 FYNNEI. Trimming took 6 bases from V and 4 from J; bases not matched to a gene: 12. CDR3 size: 16 residues. The CDR3 spells CASSGDQGQIGNTIYF. In DNA, the CDR3 is TGTGCCAGCAGCGGGGACCAGGGACAGATCGGAAACACCATATATTTT.

The genes are TRBV5-1 and TRBJ2-5, with TRBD2 as a possible D gene (6 bases). The CDR3 consists of 14 residues. Germline CDR1 and CDR2: SGHRS and YFSETQ. Between the trimmed V and J ends, which lost 4 bases and 1 base, there was a span of 11 bases. CDR3 in DNA: TGCGCCAGCAGCGGGAGGCCCGGCCAAGAGACCCAGTACTTC. As protein: CASSGRPGQETQYF.

A word on this clone: This sample also contains other DNA sequences that code for the same CDR3. The V gene is TRBV7-2, the J gene TRBJ2-3; TRBD2 matches 16 bases. Germline lookup yields CDR1 SGHTA and CDR2 FQGNSA. This CDR3 is built from 16 residues. The trim removed 5 bases at V and 6 bases at J, leaving 5 bases unmatched. CDR3 sequence (DNA): TGTGCCAGCAGCACCGGGACTAGCGGGAGGGCGGATACGCAGTATTTT. Translating it yields CASSTGTSGRADTQYF. Full variable domain (remainder filled in from reference TRBV7-2 and TRBJ2-3): GAGVSQSPSNKVTEKGKDVELRCDPISGHTALYWYRQSLGQGLEFLIYFQGNSAPDKSGLPSDRFSAERTGGSVSTLTIQRTQQEDSAVYLCASSTGTSGRADTQYFGPGTRLTVL.

The rearrangement uses TRBV19 and TRBJ2-1, with 8 bases aligning to TRBD2. The CDR3 is 18 amino acids. Germline lookup yields CDR1 LNHDA and CDR2 SQIVND (reference sequence). V lost 2 bases to trimming and J lost 5 bases; unmatched junction nucleotides: 14. The CDR3 loop is CASSILEGLAGVNNEQFF. The CDR3 nucleotides are TGTGCCAGTAGTATACTAGAGGGTCTAGCGGGTGTAAACAATGAGCAGTTCTTC. The full variable domain, in which reference TRBV19 and TRBJ2-1 provide the parts outside the CDR3, is DGGITQSPKYLFRKEGQNVTLSCEQNLNHDAMYWYRQDPGQGLRLIYYSQIVNDFQKGDIAEGYSVSREKKESFPLTVTSAQKNPTAFYLCASSILEGLAGVNNEQFFGPGTRLTVL.

This chain connects TRBV6-6 to TRBJ2-2, with TRBD1 identical over 9 bases. V was pared by 6 bases and J by 4 bases, with 3 bases of the junction left unmatched. Germline CDR1 is MNHNY and CDR2 is SVGAGI (reference sequence). The CDR3 extends over 14 amino acids. The DNA for the CDR3 is TGTGCCAGCAGCACGGGACAGGGCACCGGGGAGCTGTTTTTT. Its translation: CASSTGQGTGELFF.

The genes are TRBV3-1 (or the pseudogene TRBV3-2) and TRBJ1-1; TRBD1 agrees at 12 bases. This CDR3 contains 15 residues. Germline V lookup: CDR1 LGHDT, CDR2 YNNKEL (reference sequence). Losses at the gene ends were 5 bases for V and 4 bases for J; bases not matched to a gene: 5. The CDR3: CASSSGTGGITEAFF. The CDR3 DNA is TGTGCCAGCAGCTCCGGGACAGGGGGCATCACTGAAGCTTTCTTT.

The V call is TRBV6-4, the J call TRBJ2-3, with D possibly TRBD1 on 6 matching bases. The CDR3 runs to 14 residues. V lost 2 bases and J lost 4, with 10 bases in between. CDR1 and CDR2 (germline): MRHNA, SNTAGT. DNA for the CDR3: TGTGCCAGCAGTGACCACAGGGACCCAGATACGCAGTATTTT. It translates to CASSDHRDPDTQYF.

V usage is TRBV5-8 and J usage is TRBJ2-5; D perhaps matches TRBD2 (5 bases). V lost 2 bases and J lost 6, with 11 bases in between. CDR3 length equals 13 residues. Germline-derived CDR1 and CDR2 are SGHTS and YDEGEE. In DNA form, the CDR3 reads TGTGCCAGCAGCTTCCCGGGGTTCCAGACCCAGTACTTC. Amino acid sequence: CASSFPGFQTQYF.

This clone was recorded once. The chain carries TRBV2 and TRBJ2-3; D unresolved. The CDR3 is made up of 13 amino acids. Trimming removed 8 bases at V and 2 bases at J, with 11 bases between. The germline gives CDR1 SNHLY, CDR2 FYNNEI. DNA of the CDR3: TGTGCCAGCTCGTCCACAGACACAGATACGCAGTATTTT. It is translated as CASSSTDTDTQYF.

This chain joins TRBV9 and TRBJ1-1; no clear D. CDR3 length: 14 residues. V shed 0 bases and J shed 1 base, with 7 bases lying between them. Germline-derived CDR1 and CDR2 are SGDLS and YYNGEE. In DNA, the CDR3 is TGTGCCAGCAGCGTAGGGCCAGAGAACACTGAAGCTTTCTTT. Translating gives CASSVGPENTEAFF.

The gene calls are TRBV19 and TRBJ2-1; D perhaps matches TRBD2 (6 bases). The length of the CDR3 is 16 residues. Trimming removed 4 bases from V and 1 base from J, with 14 bases in between. From germline, CDR1 is LNHDA and CDR2 SQIVND (reference sequence). CDR3 DNA: TGTGCCAGTAGTAGACTCTCGGGGGTTTCCTACAATGAGCAGTTCTTC. Amino acid sequence: CASSRLSGVSYNEQFF. Full variable domain (missing parts from reference TRBV19 and TRBJ2-1): DGGITQSPKYLFRKEGQNVTLSCEQNLNHDAMYWYRQDPGQGLRLIYYSQIVNDFQKGDIAEGYSVSREKKESFPLTVTSAQKNPTAFYLCASSRLSGVSYNEQFFGPGTRLTVL.

The chain joins TRBV19 to TRBJ1-5, with D possibly TRBD1 on 5 matching bases. Germline loops: CDR1 LNHDA, CDR2 SQIVND (reference sequence). The CDR3 has 15 residues. Trimming left V 5 bases short and J 1 base short, with 12 bases between. The CDR3 DNA sequence: TGTGCCAGTAGTCCACAGGACCTGAGCAATCAGCCCCAGCATTTT. The encoded protein is CASSPQDLSNQPQHF.

This clone was detected a few times. The chain joins TRBV5-1 to TRBJ2-1; D perhaps matches TRBD2 (5 bases). Germline V gene data show CDR1 as SGHRS and CDR2 as YFSETQ. The CDR3 covers 16 residues. Between the trimmed V and J ends, which lost 4 bases and 4 bases, there was a span of 18 bases. The CDR3 here is CASSPRAAITYNEQFF. CDR3 sequence (DNA): TGCGCCAGCAGCCCGAGGGCAGCCATCACATACAATGAGCAGTTCTTC. Combining the CDR3 with reference TRBV5-1 and TRBJ2-1 gives the whole variable domain KAGVTQTPRYLIKTRGQQVTLSCSPISGHRSVSWYQQTPGQGLQFLFEYFSETQRNKGNFPGRFSGRQFSNSRSEMNVSTLELGDSALYLCASSPRAAITYNEQFFGPGTRLTVL.

V usage is TRBV6-5 and J usage is TRBJ1-5, with unresolved D. The CDR3 covers 13 residues. The germline V gene has CDR1 MNHEY and CDR2 SVGAGI. V dropped 6 bases and J dropped 9 bases, with 15 bases sitting between them. The CDR3 sequence: CASSPGSGRPQHF. The CDR3 DNA follows: TGTGCCAGCAGCCCGGGGTCCGGACGGCCCCAGCATTTT.

Details on this clone: Within the sample, other DNA sequences also encode this same CDR3. The chain combines TRBV19 with TRBJ2-1; no definite D call. Germline V gene lookup returns CDR1 LNHDA and CDR2 SQIVND (reference sequence). The ends were cut back, 2 bases at V and 7 bases at J, with 9 bases in the middle. This CDR3 comprises 13 residues. CDR3 region: CASSISSGNEQFF. DNA for the CDR3: TGTGCCAGTAGTATATCATCCGGGAATGAGCAGTTCTTC.